One and the same sample provided the 8 T cell receptor beta chains below, sequenced in a study of monozygotic twins with inflammatory bowel disease. TCRdb re-called the 5' RACE reads and shows each CDR3 protein once, DNA omitted. This sample's table reports fewer than 550,000 distinct CDR3 sequences. Material: blood. These receptors were collected from a human donor with ulcerative colitis or Crohn's disease, or a healthy co-twin of an affected twin (not recorded which).

The J gene is TRBJ1-1, the V gene TRBV5-1. This CDR3 comprises 13 residues. Germline CDR1 and CDR2: SGHRS and YFSETQ. The CDR3 is CASRLSPNTGAFF.

The genes are TRBV5-6 and TRBJ2-6. This CDR3 spans 15 amino acids. Germline CDR1 is SGHDT and CDR2 is YYEEEE. CDR3 in amino acids: CASSLSPTGANVLTF.

This sequence joins TRBV5-1 and TRBJ2-7; TCRdb indicates TRBD1, and absent DNA this call remains unverified. The CDR3 totals 18 residues. Per germline, CDR1 SGHRS and CDR2 YFSETQ. CDR3 protein: CASSLGTGTPFRSYEQYF.

The chain combines TRBV27 with TRBJ2-1. CDR3 length: 16 residues. Per germline, CDR1 MNHEY and CDR2 SMNVEV (reference sequence). CDR3 region: CASSLSGLNSYNEQFF.

V usage is TRBV27 and J usage is TRBJ2-7; there is no DNA to check the TCRdb D call of TRBD2. The CDR3 length is 11 residues. Germline V CDR1 and CDR2: MNHEY, SMNVEV (reference sequence). CDR3 loop: CASMEGYEQYF.

The genes are TRBV2 and TRBJ2-4; no DNA is available, so the TRBD2 call from TCRdb remains unchecked. The V gene's germline CDR1 is SNHLY and CDR2 FYNNEI. CDR3 length: 14 amino acids. CDR3 protein: CASSEVAVLNIQYF.

The chain combines TRBV5-1 with TRBJ2-3; with no DNA, the TCRdb D assignment of TRBD2 cannot be verified. The CDR3 covers 16 residues. Per germline, CDR1 SGHRS and CDR2 YFSETQ. The CDR3 is CASSPDYNPRTDTQYF.

CDR3 region: CSVEGGGAGNYGYTF. V is TRBV29-1 and J is TRBJ1-2. Per the germline V gene, CDR1 is SQVTM and CDR2 is ANQGSEA. The CDR3 is made up of 15 amino acids. The full variable domain, completed using reference TRBV29-1 and TRBJ1-2, is SAVISQKPSRDICQRGTSLTIQCQVDSQVTMMFWYRQQPGQSLTLIATANQGSEATYESGFVIDKFPISRPNLTFSTLTVSNMSPEDSSIYLCSVEGGGAGNYGYTFGSGTRLTVV.